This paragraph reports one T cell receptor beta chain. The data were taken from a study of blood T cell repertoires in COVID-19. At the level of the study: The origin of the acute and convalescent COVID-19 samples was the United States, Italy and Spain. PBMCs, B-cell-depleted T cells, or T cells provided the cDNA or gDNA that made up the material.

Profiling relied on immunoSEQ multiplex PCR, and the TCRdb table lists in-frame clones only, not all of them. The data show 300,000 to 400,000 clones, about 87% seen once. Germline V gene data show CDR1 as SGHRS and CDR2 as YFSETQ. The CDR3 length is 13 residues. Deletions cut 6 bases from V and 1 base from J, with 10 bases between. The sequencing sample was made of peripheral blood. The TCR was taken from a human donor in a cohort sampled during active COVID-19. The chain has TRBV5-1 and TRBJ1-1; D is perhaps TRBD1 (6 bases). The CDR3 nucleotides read TGCGCCAGCAAGGGGACATCGAACACTGAAGCTTTCTTT. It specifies CASKGTSNTEAFF. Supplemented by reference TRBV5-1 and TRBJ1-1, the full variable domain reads KAGVTQTPRYLIKTRGQQVTLSCSPISGHRSVSWYQQTPGQGLQFLFEYFSETQRNKGNFPGRFSGRQFSNSRSEMNVSTLELGDSALYLCASKGTSNTEAFFGQGTRLTVV.